Shown below are 16 T cell receptor beta chains from a single sample sequenced in a study of shared clonotypes between healthy human individuals. Sequenced by immunoSEQ multiplex PCR; TCRdb stores in-frame clones only, minus some. The data hold about 2.3 million clones, with over 90% observed a single time. The sample consisted of naive CD4+ T cells from PBMCs. The sample's subset: CD45RA+ positively selected. Receptors originate from a man between 18 and 29 years old in good health. Some clones in this sample may be carry-over from other donors' samples.

The chain recombines TRBV7-2 with TRBJ2-3; 12 bases fit TRBD1. Losses at the gene ends were 4 bases for V and 9 bases for J; bases not matched to a gene: 5. The germline CDR1 and CDR2 sequences are SGHTA and FQGNSA. The CDR3 loop spans 14 amino acids. CDR3 coding DNA: TGTGCCAGCAGCTCGGGACAGGGGGCAAGGACGCAGTATTTT. It translates to CASSSGQGARTQYF.

In regard to this clone: Other DNA sequences within the sample encode an identical CDR3. The rearrangement uses TRBV15 and TRBJ1-4; unclear D gene. Germline V lookup: CDR1 LNHNV, CDR2 YYDKDF (reference sequence). CDR3 length: 14 amino acids. Trimming shortened V by 0 bases and J by 8 bases, and 10 bases separated the two germline ends. CDR3 residues: CATSRDAGGEKLFF. The DNA of the CDR3 is TGTGCCACCAGCAGAGATGCCGGTGGGGAAAAACTGTTTTTT. Full variable domain (outside the CDR3, taken from reference TRBV15 and TRBJ1-4): DAMVIQNPRYQVTQFGKPVTLSCSQTLNHNVMYWYQQKSSQAPKLLFHYYDKDFNNEADTPDNFQSRRPNTSFCFLDIRSPGLGDTAMYLCATSRDAGGEKLFFGSGTQLSVL.

This chain uses TRBV29-1 with TRBJ2-7; 13 bases map to TRBD2. J was trimmed by 2 bases and V by 3 bases; bases with no gene match: 4. CDR3 size: 15 residues. The germline V gene has CDR1 SQVTM and CDR2 ANQGSEA. The CDR3 DNA reads as TGCAGCGTTGATATGGGACTAGCGGGAACCTACGAGCAGTACTTC. This codes for CSVDMGLAGTYEQYF.

The V gene is TRBV5-8, the J gene TRBJ1-1; D is undetermined. The V gene lost 4 bases and the J gene lost 0 bases, with 13 bases spanning the gap. CDR3 size: 15 residues. The V gene's germline CDR1 is SGHTS and CDR2 YDEGEE. CDR3 amino acids: CASSSIRAVNTEAFF. In DNA form, the CDR3 reads TGTGCCAGCAGCAGTATCCGGGCCGTGAACACTGAAGCTTTCTTT.

The rearrangement uses TRBV6-4 and TRBJ2-1, with D tentatively TRBD2 (5 bases). CDR1 is MRHNA, CDR2 SNTAGT, per germline. The CDR3 sequence is 12 residues long. V was trimmed by 4 bases and J by 8 bases, leaving 9 bases between them. CDR3 sequence: CASSAEGYEQFF. The CDR3 DNA reads TGTGCCAGCAGTGCCGAGGGTTATGAGCAGTTCTTC.

The rearrangement links TRBV7-2 to TRBJ1-1, with D hard to call. The CDR3 totals 15 residues. The V end was cut by 2 bases, the J end by 0 bases, with 10 bases between. Germline values: CDR1 SGHTA, CDR2 FQGNSA. The CDR3 region has the DNA TGTGCCAGCAGCTTAATGGCCGGAGTGAACACTGAAGCTTTCTTT. Amino acid sequence: CASSLMAGVNTEAFF.

As for this clone: At the DNA level, this CDR3 is encoded by other sequences in the same sample as well. The chain links TRBV6-5 to TRBJ1-1, with D maybe TRBD1 (5 bases). V shed 6 bases and J shed 1 base, with 15 bases lying between them. The CDR3 contains 15 residues. Germline V gene data show CDR1 as MNHEY and CDR2 as SVGAGI. CDR3 sequence: CASSSHRGGNTEAFF. CDR3 DNA sequence: TGTGCCAGCAGCTCACACCGGGGGGGGAACACTGAAGCTTTCTTT.

V and J are TRBV19 and TRBJ2-3, with 10 bases aligning to TRBD1. This CDR3 comprises 16 residues. The V and J ends lost 7 bases and 2 bases, in that order; junction bases with no gene match: 9. The germline V gene encodes CDR1 LNHDA and CDR2 SQIVND (reference sequence). CDR3 protein: CASTSPGTGATDTQYF. The CDR3 bases are TGTGCCAGTACCTCTCCCGGGACAGGGGCCACAGATACGCAGTATTTT.

This chain uses TRBV15 with TRBJ2-3; D might be TRBD1 (5 bases). CDR3 length: 16 amino acids. V shed 1 base and J shed 0 bases, with 11 bases lying between them. Per the germline V gene, CDR1 is LNHNV and CDR2 is YYDKDF (reference sequence). CDR3 amino acids: CATSRARTRSTDTQYF. DNA of the CDR3: TGTGCCACCAGCAGAGCGCGGACAAGAAGCACAGATACGCAGTATTTT.

This rearrangement joins TRBV27 to TRBJ2-3, with 7 nucleotides matching TRBD2. V was pared by 7 bases and J by 0 bases, with 10 bases of the junction left unmatched. From germline, CDR1 is MNHEY and CDR2 SMNVEV (reference sequence). The CDR3 is 16 residues long. The CDR3 loop reads CASNKRGQTSTDTQYF. The CDR3 nucleotides are TGTGCCAGCAACAAGCGGGGCCAGACTAGCACAGATACGCAGTATTTT.

The count of this clone is one. This chain connects TRBV7-9 to TRBJ2-1, with D perhaps TRBD1 or TRBD2 (6 bases each). CDR3 size: 15 residues. Germline CDR1 reads SEHNR; CDR2 reads FQNEAQ (reference sequence). Trimming cost V 5 bases and J 5 bases, with 16 bases left between them. The CDR3 spells CASSQIGGMDNEQFF. In DNA form, the CDR3 reads TGTGCCAGCAGCCAAATAGGGGGGATGGACAATGAGCAGTTCTTC.

V gene TRBV29-1 combines with J gene TRBJ2-7, with 7 bases lining up with TRBD2. After removal of 2 bases from V and 4 bases from J, the junction contained 8 bases not matched to a gene. Germline CDR1 SQVTM, CDR2 ANQGSEA. This CDR3 spans 14 amino acids. CDR3 loop: CSVETSATIYEQYF. The DNA of the CDR3 is TGCAGCGTTGAAACTAGCGCCACCATATACGAGCAGTACTTC.

This clone was counted a few times. V gene TRBV7-9 combines with J gene TRBJ1-2; 8 nucleotides align to TRBD1. The length of the CDR3 is 14 residues. V lost 5 bases to trimming and J lost 4 bases; unmatched junction nucleotides: 6. Germline values: CDR1 SEHNR, CDR2 FQNEAQ (reference sequence). The CDR3 DNA sequence: TGTGCCAGCAGCATAGGACAGGGAGGCTATGGCTACACCTTC. It translates to CASSIGQGGYGYTF.

This clone was seen once. V is TRBV5-1 and J is TRBJ2-7, with TRBD2 matching 12 bases. The CDR3 consists of 16 residues. The ends lost 2 bases at V and 5 bases at J; junction bases unmatched: 8. CDR1 is SGHRS, CDR2 YFSETQ, per germline. The CDR3 nucleotides are TGCGCCAGCAGCTTCCGACTAGCGGGAGTTAAAGACGAGCAGTACTTC. This codes for CASSFRLAGVKDEQYF.

This clone has a handful of counts. The gene calls are TRBV11-2 and TRBJ2-5; TRBD2 agrees at 8 bases. This CDR3 has 16 residues. V shed 5 bases, J shed 2 bases, and the junction held 10 bases outside the gene matches. Per germline, CDR1 SGHAT and CDR2 FQNNGV. For the CDR3, the DNA is TGTGCCAGCAGCAGGGCGAGACTAGCGACTCAAGAGACCCAGTACTTC. It is translated as CASSRARLATQETQYF. Combining the CDR3 with reference TRBV11-2 and TRBJ2-5 gives the whole variable domain EAGVAQSPRYKIIEKRQSVAFWCNPISGHATLYWYQQILGQGPKLLIQFQNNGVVDDSQLPKDRFSAERLKGVDSTLKIQPAKLEDSAVYLCASSRARLATQETQYFGPGTRLLVL.

As concerns this clone: The germline gene is not matched at one end of the junction; a read error may be the cause. The genes are TRBV5-1 and TRBJ1-2; no clear D. The CDR3 loop spans 13 amino acids. Germline V gene lookup returns CDR1 SGHRS and CDR2 YFSETQ. This chain's CDR3 is CASNLTHNYGYTF. The CDR3 nucleotides read TGCGCCAGCAACTTGACACATAACTATGGCTACACCTTC. Full variable domain (outside the CDR3, taken from reference TRBV5-1 and TRBJ1-2): KAGVTQTPRYLIKTRGQQVTLSCSPISGHRSVSWYQQTPGQGLQFLFEYFSETQRNKGNFPGRFSGRQFSNSRSEMNVSTLELGDSALYLCASNLTHNYGYTFGSGTRLTVV.